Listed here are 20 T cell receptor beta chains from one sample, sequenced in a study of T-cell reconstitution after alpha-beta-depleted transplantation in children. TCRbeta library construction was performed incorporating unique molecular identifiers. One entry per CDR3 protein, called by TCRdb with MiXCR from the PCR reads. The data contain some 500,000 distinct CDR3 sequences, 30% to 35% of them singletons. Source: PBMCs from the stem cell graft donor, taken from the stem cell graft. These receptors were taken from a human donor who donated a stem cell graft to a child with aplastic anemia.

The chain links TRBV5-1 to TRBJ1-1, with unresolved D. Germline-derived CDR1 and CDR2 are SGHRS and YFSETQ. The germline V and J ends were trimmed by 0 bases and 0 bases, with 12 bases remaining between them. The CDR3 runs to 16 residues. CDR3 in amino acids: CASSLERTYMNTEAFF. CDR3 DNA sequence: TGCGCCAGCAGCTTGGAACGGACCTACATGAACACTGAAGCTTTCTTT. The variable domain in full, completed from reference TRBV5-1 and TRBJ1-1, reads KAGVTQTPRYLIKTRGQQVTLSCSPISGHRSVSWYQQTPGQGLQFLFEYFSETQRNKGNFPGRFSGRQFSNSRSEMNVSTLELGDSALYLCASSLERTYMNTEAFFGQGTRLTVV.

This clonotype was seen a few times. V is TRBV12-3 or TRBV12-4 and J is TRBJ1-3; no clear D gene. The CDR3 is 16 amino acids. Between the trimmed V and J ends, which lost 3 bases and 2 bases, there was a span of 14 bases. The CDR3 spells CASSFLPRSAGNTIYF. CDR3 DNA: TGTGCCAGCAGTTTCTTGCCACGGTCGGCTGGAAACACCATATATTTT.

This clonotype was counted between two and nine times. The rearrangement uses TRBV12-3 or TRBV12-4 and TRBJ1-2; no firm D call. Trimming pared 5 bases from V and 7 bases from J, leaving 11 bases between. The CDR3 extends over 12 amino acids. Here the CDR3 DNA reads TGTGCCAGCAGTCCCCGTGTGTCTGGCTACACCTTC. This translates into CASSPRVSGYTF.

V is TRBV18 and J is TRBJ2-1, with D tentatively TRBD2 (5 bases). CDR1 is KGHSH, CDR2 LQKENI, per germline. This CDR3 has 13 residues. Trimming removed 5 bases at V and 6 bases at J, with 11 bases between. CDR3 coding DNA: TGTGCCAGCTCAGAATCCCGGGGCAATGAGCAGTTCTTC. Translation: CASSESRGNEQFF.

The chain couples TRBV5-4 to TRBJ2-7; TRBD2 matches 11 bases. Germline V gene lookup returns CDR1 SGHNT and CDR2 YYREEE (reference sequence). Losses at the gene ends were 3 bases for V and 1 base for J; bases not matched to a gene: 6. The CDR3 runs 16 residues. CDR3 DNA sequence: TGTGCCAGCAGCTATACTAGCGGGAGACGATCCTACGAGCAGTACTTC. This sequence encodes CASSYTSGRRSYEQYF.

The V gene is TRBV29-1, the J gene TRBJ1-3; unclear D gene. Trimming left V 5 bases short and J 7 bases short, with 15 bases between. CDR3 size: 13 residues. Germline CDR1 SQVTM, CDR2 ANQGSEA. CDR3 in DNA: TGCAGCGTTCCCGGCGGGTCCCCGAACACCATATATTTT. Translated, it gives CSVPGGSPNTIYF.

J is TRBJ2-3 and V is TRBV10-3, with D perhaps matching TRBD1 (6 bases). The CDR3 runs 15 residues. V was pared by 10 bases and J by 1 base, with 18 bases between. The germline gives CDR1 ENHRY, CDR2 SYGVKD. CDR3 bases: TGTGCCACGGCCGTGGACAGATCCGGCACAGATACGCAGTATTTT. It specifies CATAVDRSGTDTQYF.

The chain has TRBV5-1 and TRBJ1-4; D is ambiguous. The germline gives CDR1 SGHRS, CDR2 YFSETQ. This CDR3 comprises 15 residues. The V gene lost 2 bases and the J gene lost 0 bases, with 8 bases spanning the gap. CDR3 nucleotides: TGCGCCAGCAGCTTTACGTCAGCAACTAATGAAAAACTGTTTTTT. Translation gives CASSFTSATNEKLFF.

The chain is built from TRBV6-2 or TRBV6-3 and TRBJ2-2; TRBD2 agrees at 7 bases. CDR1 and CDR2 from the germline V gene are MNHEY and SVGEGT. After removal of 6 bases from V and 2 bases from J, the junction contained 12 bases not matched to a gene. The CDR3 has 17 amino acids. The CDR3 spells CASSSRPSGSNTGELFF. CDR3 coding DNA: TGTGCCAGCAGCTCACGTCCTAGCGGAAGTAACACCGGGGAGCTGTTTTTT.

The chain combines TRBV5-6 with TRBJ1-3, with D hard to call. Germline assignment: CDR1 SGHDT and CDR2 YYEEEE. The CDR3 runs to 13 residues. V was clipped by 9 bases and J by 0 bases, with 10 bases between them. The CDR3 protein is CATSWGSGNTIYF. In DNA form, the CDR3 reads TGTGCCACCTCCTGGGGCTCTGGAAACACCATATATTTT.

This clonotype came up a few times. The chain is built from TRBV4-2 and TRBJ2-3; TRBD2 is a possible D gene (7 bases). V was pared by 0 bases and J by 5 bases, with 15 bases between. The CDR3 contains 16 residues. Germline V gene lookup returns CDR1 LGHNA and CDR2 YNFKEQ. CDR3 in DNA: TGTGCCAGCAGCCAAGAGGGGGCGGGAGTAGGAGATACGCAGTATTTT. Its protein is CASSQEGAGVGDTQYF.

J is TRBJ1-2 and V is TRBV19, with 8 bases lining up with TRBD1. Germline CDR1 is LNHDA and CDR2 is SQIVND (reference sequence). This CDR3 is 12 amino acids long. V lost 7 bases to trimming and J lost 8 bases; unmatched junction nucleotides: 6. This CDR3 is CASIGQGQGYTF. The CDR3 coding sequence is TGTGCCAGTATCGGACAGGGTCAAGGCTACACCTTC.

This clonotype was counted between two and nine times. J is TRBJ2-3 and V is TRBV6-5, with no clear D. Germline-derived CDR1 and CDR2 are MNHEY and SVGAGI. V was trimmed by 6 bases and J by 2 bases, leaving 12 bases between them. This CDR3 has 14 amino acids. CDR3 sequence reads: CASSDWRNTDTQYF. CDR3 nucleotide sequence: TGTGCCAGCAGCGACTGGAGAAACACAGATACGCAGTATTTT.

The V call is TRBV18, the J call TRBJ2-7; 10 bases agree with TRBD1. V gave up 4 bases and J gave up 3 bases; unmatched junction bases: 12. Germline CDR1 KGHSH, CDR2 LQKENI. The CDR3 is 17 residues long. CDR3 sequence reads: CASSLGTGDPLHYEQYV. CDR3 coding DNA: TGTGCCAGCTCACTCGGGACAGGGGATCCCTTGCACTACGAGCAGTACGTC.

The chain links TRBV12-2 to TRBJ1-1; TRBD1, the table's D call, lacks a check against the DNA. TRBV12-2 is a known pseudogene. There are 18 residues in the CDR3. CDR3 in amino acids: CASRLIGQQFPLNTEAFF. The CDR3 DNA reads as TGTGCAAGTCGCTTAATAGGCCAGCAGTTCCCCTTGAACACTGAAGCTTTCTTT.

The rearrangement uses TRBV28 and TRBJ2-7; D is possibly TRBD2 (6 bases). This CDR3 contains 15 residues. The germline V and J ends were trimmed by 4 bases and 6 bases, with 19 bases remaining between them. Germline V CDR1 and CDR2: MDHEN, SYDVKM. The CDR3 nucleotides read TGTGCCAGCAGTTCCCCCGCGGAAGTGGGGGGCGAGCAGTACGTC. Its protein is CASSSPAEVGGEQYV.

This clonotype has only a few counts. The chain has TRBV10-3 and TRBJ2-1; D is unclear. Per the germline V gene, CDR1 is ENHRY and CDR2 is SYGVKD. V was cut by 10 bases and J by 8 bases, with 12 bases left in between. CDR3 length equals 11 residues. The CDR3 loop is CATAPKDEQFF. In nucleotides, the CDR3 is TGTGCCACAGCCCCGAAAGATGAGCAGTTCTTC.

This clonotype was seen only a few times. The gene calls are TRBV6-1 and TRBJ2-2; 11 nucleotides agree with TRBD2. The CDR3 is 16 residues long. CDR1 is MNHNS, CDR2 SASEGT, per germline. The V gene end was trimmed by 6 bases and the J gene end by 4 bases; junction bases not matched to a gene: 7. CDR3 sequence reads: CASRPTSGSITGELFF. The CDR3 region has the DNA TGTGCCAGCAGGCCCACTAGCGGGAGTATCACCGGGGAGCTGTTTTTT.

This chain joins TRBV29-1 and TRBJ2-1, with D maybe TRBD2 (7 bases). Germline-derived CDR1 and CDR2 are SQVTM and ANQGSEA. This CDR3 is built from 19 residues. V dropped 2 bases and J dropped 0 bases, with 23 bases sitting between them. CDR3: CSVENRLVLGGGSYNEQFF. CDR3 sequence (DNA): TGCAGCGTTGAAAACAGACTAGTTTTGGGAGGGGGCTCCTACAATGAGCAGTTCTTC.

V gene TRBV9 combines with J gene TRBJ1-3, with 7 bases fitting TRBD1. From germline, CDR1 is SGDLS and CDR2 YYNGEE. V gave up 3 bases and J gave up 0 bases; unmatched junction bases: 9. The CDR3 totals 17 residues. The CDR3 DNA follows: TGTGCCAGCAGCGACCAGGACAGGTGGAGCTCTGGAAACACCATATATTTT. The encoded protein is CASSDQDRWSSGNTIYF.